This T cell receptor (beta chain) was captured in a study of shared clonotypes between healthy human individuals. Terminally differentiated effector memory CD45RA+ cells were excluded by CCR7 positive selection of CD45RO-negative cells. The donors were adults (healthy and HIV-negative) with no recent acute infections or vaccinations. All donors were Caucasian adults living in Nashville, Tennessee. About this clone: What it recognizes is unknown. This same CDR3 is encoded by further DNA sequences in the sample.

Deep was the level at which the assay was run. Sequencing was performed with immunoSEQ multiplex PCR; in TCRdb, only in-frame clones are kept and a portion is missing. This sample carries about 820,000 clones, 90% to 95% of them seen once, and the ten largest clones take 24%. The study's findings and limits: Clonotype sharing among donors was thought likely to change with sequencing depth.

This CDR3 has 14 amino acids. V shed 1 base and J shed 2 bases, with 5 bases lying between them. Looked up from germline, CDR1 is SGHAT and CDR2 is FQNNGV. This TCR was recovered from a man aged 30-40 years in good health. The source material was naive CD8+ T cells sorted from blood. The chain has TRBV11-2 and TRBJ2-2; D unresolved. The CDR3 coding sequence is TGTGCCAGCAGCTTAGGTCCCAACACCGGGGAGCTGTTTTTT. This codes for CASSLGPNTGELFF. The whole variable domain, filled in from reference TRBV11-2 and TRBJ2-2, reads EAGVAQSPRYKIIEKRQSVAFWCNPISGHATLYWYQQILGQGPKLLIQFQNNGVVDDSQLPKDRFSAERLKGVDSTLKIQPAKLEDSAVYLCASSLGPNTGELFFGEGSRLTVL.